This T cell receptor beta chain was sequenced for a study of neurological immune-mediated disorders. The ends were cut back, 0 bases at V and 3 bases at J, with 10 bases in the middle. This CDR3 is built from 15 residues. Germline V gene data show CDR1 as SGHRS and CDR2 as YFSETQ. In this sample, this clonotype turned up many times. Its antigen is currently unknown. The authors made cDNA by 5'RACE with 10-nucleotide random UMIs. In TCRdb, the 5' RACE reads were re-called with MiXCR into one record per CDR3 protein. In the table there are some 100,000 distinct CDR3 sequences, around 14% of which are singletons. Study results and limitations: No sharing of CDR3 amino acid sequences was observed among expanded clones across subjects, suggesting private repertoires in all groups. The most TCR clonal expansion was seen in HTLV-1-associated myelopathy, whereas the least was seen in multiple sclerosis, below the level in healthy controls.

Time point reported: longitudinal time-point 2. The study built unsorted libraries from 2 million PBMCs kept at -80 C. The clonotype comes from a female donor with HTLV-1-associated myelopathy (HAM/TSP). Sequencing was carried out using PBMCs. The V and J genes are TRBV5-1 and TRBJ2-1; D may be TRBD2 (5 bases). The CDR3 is CASSLGRWLYNEQFF. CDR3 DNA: TGCGCCAGCAGCTTGGGGAGGTGGCTCTACAATGAGCAGTTCTTC.